This T cell receptor beta chain emerged from a study of blood T cell repertoires in COVID-19. Study-wide context: COVID-19 samples from acute and convalescent phases originated in the United States, Italy and Spain. PBMCs, B-cell-depleted T cells, or T cells provided the cDNA or gDNA that made up the material.

In the original workflow: Using reference gene primer amplification, nucleated cell counts were estimated. Sequencing used immunoSEQ multiplex PCR; TCRdb keeps in-frame clones, though not all of them. V and J calls plus clone size are reproduced from that table; the DNA served to infer D and trimming. The repertoire has a few hundred thousand clones, around 88% of them found once; the top ten carry about 1.2%. The germline CDR1 and CDR2 sequences are MDHEN and SYDVKM. The V gene lost 2 bases and the J gene lost 6 bases, with 8 bases spanning the gap. There are 13 residues in the CDR3. The sequence derives from a woman between 45 and 65 years old with acute or convalescent COVID-19. The sample taken for sequencing was peripheral blood. The chain employs TRBV28 and TRBJ2-1; D gene unclear. This chain's CDR3 is CASSLPSGNEQFF. The CDR3 DNA sequence: TGTGCCAGCAGTTTACCTTCGGGCAATGAGCAGTTCTTC.